Each of the 24 T cell receptor beta chains below was sequenced from the same sample in a study of beta chain features in type 1 diabetes. Findings of the study overall: There was a moderate but significant shortening of TCRB CDR3s in all four CD4+ subsets of Type 1 diabetes patients.

These receptors have no identified antigens. The isolated RNA, all of it, was reverse transcribed, so expressed TCRB transcripts were what got sequenced. Clones were sequenced by immunoSEQ multiplex PCR, and TCRdb holds only the in-frame ones, with some missing. The data contain fewer than 350,000 clones, 15% of them singletons. Sequencing was performed on naive CD4+ T cells from blood. The receptors come from a young man with type 1 diabetes.

The chain links TRBV7-2 to TRBJ2-7; TRBD1 matches at 8 bases. The germline V gene encodes CDR1 SGHTA and CDR2 FQGNSA. Trimming cost V 5 bases and J 6 bases; bases outside gene matches: 6. The CDR3 spans 13 residues. CDR3 coding DNA: TGTGCCAGCAGCCACGACAGGGGATTCGAGCAGTACTTC. The encoded protein is CASSHDRGFEQYF.

The J gene is TRBJ1-2, the V gene TRBV28; 9 bases align to TRBD1. CDR1 and CDR2 from the germline V gene are MDHEN and SYDVKM. The ends lost 5 bases at V and 3 bases at J; junction bases unmatched: 10. This CDR3 has 16 residues. CDR3 sequence reads: CASSTPGQGRDYGYTF. The CDR3 nucleotides read TGTGCCAGCAGTACCCCCGGACAGGGGCGGGACTATGGCTACACCTTC.

The chain links TRBV11-3 to TRBJ2-5, with D possibly matching TRBD2 (6 bases). The V and J ends lost 5 bases and 1 base respectively, with 11 bases between them. Germline assignment: CDR1 SGHNT and CDR2 YENEEA. The CDR3 spans 14 residues. CDR3 sequence (DNA): TGTGCCAGCAGCCCTGGGGGGATCCAAGAGACCCAGTACTTC. It translates to CASSPGGIQETQYF.

The rearrangement uses TRBV5-1 and TRBJ2-4; 8 nucleotides align to TRBD1. Trimming removed 2 bases from V and 7 bases from J; junction bases left unmatched: 5. The CDR3 loop spans 14 amino acids. CDR1 is SGHRS and CDR2 is YFSETQ in the germline V gene. The CDR3 sequence is CASSLQGDRNIQYF. In DNA, the CDR3 is TGCGCCAGCAGCTTACAGGGGGATCGGAACATTCAGTACTTC.

This clone was seen more than once but under ten times. This chain links TRBV5-1 with TRBJ2-3; D unresolved. This CDR3 comprises 12 residues. CDR1 is SGHRS, CDR2 YFSETQ, per germline. V was shortened by 2 bases and J by 6 bases, with 7 bases between the two germline ends. The CDR3 spells CASSLNEDTQYF. The CDR3 DNA reads TGCGCCAGCAGCTTAAATGAGGATACGCAGTATTTT.

This clone showed up just a few times. The genes are TRBV7-2 and TRBJ2-7, with 7 bases identical to TRBD2. Unmatched junction bases numbered 2, after V lost 1 base and J lost 2 bases. CDR3 length: 14 residues. Germline-derived CDR1 and CDR2 are SGHTA and FQGNSA. CDR3 sequence: CASSLGLAAYEQYF. The CDR3 DNA reads TGTGCCAGCAGCTTAGGGCTAGCGGCCTACGAGCAGTACTTC.

The rearrangement links TRBV29-1 to TRBJ1-4, with TRBD1 as a possible D gene (6 bases). The CDR3 covers 13 residues. V lost 0 bases, J lost 14 bases, and 16 bases lay in between. Per the germline V gene, CDR1 is SQVTM and CDR2 is ANQGSEA. CDR3 loop: CSVEDSAGERLFF. CDR3 DNA sequence: TGCAGCGTTGAAGACTCGGCAGGGGAACGGCTGTTTTTT.

This clone was counted only a few times. This rearrangement joins TRBV7-2 to TRBJ1-2, with D possibly being TRBD1 (5 bases). V lost 1 base and J lost 8, with 17 bases in between. The germline V gene has CDR1 SGHTA and CDR2 FQGNSA. The CDR3 is 15 residues long. The CDR3, as DNA: TGTGCCAGCAGCTTAGTGGCGGGACGGGACGGGGGCTACACCTTC. Encoded protein: CASSLVAGRDGGYTF.

This clone was recorded a few times. The gene calls are TRBV7-9 and TRBJ1-2; D remains unclear. Trimming pared 6 bases from V and 5 bases from J, leaving 10 bases between. Germline V gene data show CDR1 as SEHNR and CDR2 as FQNEAQ (reference sequence). The CDR3 runs 12 residues. The CDR3: CASRRPGYGYTF. CDR3 in DNA: TGTGCCAGCAGGCGCCCGGGTTATGGCTACACCTTC. The full variable domain, with the rest looked up from reference TRBV7-9 and TRBJ1-2, is DTGVSQNPRHKITKRGQNVTFRCDPISEHNRLYWYRQTLGQGPEFLTYFQNEAQLEKSRLLSDRFSAERPKGSFSTLEIQRTEQGDSAMYLCASRRPGYGYTFGSGTRLTVV.

The chain couples TRBV5-1 to TRBJ2-3, with a tentative D call TRBD2 (5 bases). Germline loops: CDR1 SGHRS, CDR2 YFSETQ. Trimming removed 2 bases from V and 2 bases from J, with 9 bases in between. CDR3 length: 14 amino acids. CDR3 region: CASSLPSHTDTQYF. CDR3 in DNA: TGCGCCAGCAGCTTACCTAGCCACACAGATACGCAGTATTTT.

The V and J genes are TRBV7-9 and TRBJ2-1; D unresolved. CDR1 is SEHNR and CDR2 is FQNEAQ in the germline V gene (reference sequence). Trimming cost V 1 base and J 2 bases, with 9 bases left between them. The CDR3 length is 15 residues. CDR3 amino acids: CASSLGESAYNEQFF. DNA for the CDR3: TGTGCCAGCAGCTTAGGTGAATCAGCCTACAATGAGCAGTTCTTC.

This clone has more than one count but fewer than ten. The chain is built from TRBV25-1 and TRBJ2-3; maybe TRBD1 (6 bases). Germline assignment: CDR1 MGHDK and CDR2 SYGVNS. This CDR3 spans 12 amino acids. V gave up 7 bases and J gave up 2 bases, with 7 bases separating them. In nucleotides, the CDR3 is TGTGCCAGCAACAGGGACACAGATACGCAGTATTTT. Its protein product is CASNRDTDTQYF.

The chain is built from TRBV11-3 and TRBJ2-3, with unresolved D. The CDR3 spans 12 residues. Germline loops: CDR1 SGHNT, CDR2 YENEEA. The V end lost 5 bases, the J end lost 1 base, and 4 bases lay between the germline ends. CDR3 residues: CASSRGTDTQYF. The CDR3, as DNA: TGTGCCAGCAGCCGCGGCACAGATACGCAGTATTTT.

This chain joins TRBV2 and TRBJ1-2; D may be TRBD1 (6 bases). V was pared by 7 bases and J by 8 bases, with 14 bases between. The germline CDR1 and CDR2 sequences are SNHLY and FYNNEI. The CDR3 length is 12 residues. This CDR3 reads CASTARGSGYTF. The CDR3, as DNA: TGTGCCAGCACCGCCAGGGGTAGCGGCTACACCTTC.

V usage is TRBV9 and J usage is TRBJ1-2; D possibly corresponds to TRBD1 (5 bases). This CDR3 spans 14 amino acids. Germline CDR1 reads SGDLS; CDR2 reads YYNGEE. V shed 4 bases and J shed 8 bases, with 18 bases lying between them. The CDR3 DNA follows: TGTGCCAGCAGCCCCGGGGGGGGGTCCTCAGGCTACACCTTC. Its protein is CASSPGGGSSGYTF. Full variable domain (remainder filled in from reference TRBV9 and TRBJ1-2): DSGVTQTPKHLITATGQRVTLRCSPRSGDLSVYWYQQSLDQGLQFLIQYYNGEERAKGNILERFSAQQFPDLHSELNLSSLELGDSALYFCASSPGGGSSGYTFGSGTRLTVV.

This clone was found a few times. The gene calls are TRBV5-6 and TRBJ1-1; D might be TRBD1 (5 bases). CDR1 and CDR2 from the germline V gene are SGHDT and YYEEEE. Deletions cut 5 bases from V and 6 bases from J, with 20 bases between. The CDR3 has 15 residues. The chain's CDR3 is CASRTARGGRSEAFF. The DNA of the CDR3 is TGTGCCAGCAGGACCGCACGGGGGGGACGCTCTGAAGCTTTCTTT.

The sample holds a few counts of this clone. The chain uses TRBV5-1 and TRBJ1-2; 10 bases match TRBD1. The CDR3 contains 15 residues. Germline CDR1 reads SGHRS; CDR2 reads YFSETQ. V shed 2 bases, J shed 4 bases, and the junction held 5 bases outside the gene matches. The CDR3 region has the DNA TGCGCCAGCAGCTTCCCGGGACAGGGGCTCTATGGCTACACCTTC. Translation gives CASSFPGQGLYGYTF.

This clone has only a few counts. The chain uses TRBV29-1 and TRBJ2-5, with 7 bases fitting TRBD2. Losses at the gene ends were 6 bases for V and 5 bases for J; bases not matched to a gene: 3. The CDR3 loop spans 11 amino acids. The germline V gene encodes CDR1 SQVTM and CDR2 ANQGSEA. CDR3 nucleotide sequence: TGCAGCGTCCCCGGGGGGGAGACCCAGTACTTC. This sequence encodes CSVPGGETQYF.

This clone was counted only a few times. CDR3 coding DNA: TGTGCCAGCAGCTTATCTAGCGGGAGGAAAACAGATACGCAGTATTTT. Protein product: CASSLSSGRKTDTQYF. The chain combines TRBV13 with TRBJ2-3; 11 nucleotides match TRBD2. The CDR3 covers 16 residues. Trimming took 2 bases from V and 3 from J; bases not matched to a gene: 4. Per the germline V gene, CDR1 is PRHDT and CDR2 is FYEKMQ (reference sequence).

A few counts support this clone. The genes are TRBV7-9 and TRBJ2-7; D may be TRBD1 (5 bases). V was shortened by 3 bases and J by 5 bases, with 8 bases between the two germline ends. The CDR3 consists of 12 residues. Germline CDR1 SEHNR, CDR2 FQNEAQ (reference sequence). The CDR3 sequence is CASSFSRDEQYF. CDR3 DNA sequence: TGTGCCAGCAGCTTTTCCAGGGACGAGCAGTACTTC.

This clone has only a few counts. The CDR3 is CASRKTSNYGYTF. For the CDR3, the DNA is TGTGCCAGCAGAAAGACAAGCAACTATGGCTACACCTTC. The chain employs TRBV28 and TRBJ1-2; D remains ambiguous. This CDR3 region has 13 residues. Germline loops: CDR1 MDHEN, CDR2 SYDVKM. V lost 6 bases and J lost 2, with 10 bases in between.

This clone was found a few times. V usage is TRBV25-1 and J usage is TRBJ2-3; 7 nucleotides match TRBD2. Germline V CDR1 and CDR2: MGHDK, SYGVNS. This CDR3 has 15 residues. Trimming at V came to 3 bases and at J to 1 base, leaving 4 bases not matched to a gene. The chain's CDR3 is CASSDQGGGTDTQYF. The CDR3 coding sequence is TGTGCCAGCAGTGACCAGGGAGGGGGCACAGATACGCAGTATTTT.

The genes are TRBV18 and TRBJ2-1; TRBD2 matches 9 bases. The CDR3 is made up of 16 amino acids. V lost 6 bases to trimming and J lost 9 bases; unmatched junction nucleotides: 15. The germline V gene encodes CDR1 KGHSH and CDR2 LQKENI. The CDR3 loop reads CASSQLAGASSGEQFF. Written as DNA, the CDR3 is TGTGCCAGCTCTCAGTTAGCGGGAGCATCGAGTGGTGAGCAGTTCTTC.

V is TRBV19 and J is TRBJ1-5; D call uncertain. V dropped 6 bases and J dropped 5 bases, with 8 bases sitting between them. Germline V CDR1 and CDR2: LNHDA, SQIVND (reference sequence). The CDR3 is made up of 12 amino acids. The CDR3 sequence: CASREDYQPQHF. The DNA of the CDR3 is TGTGCCAGTAGGGAGGATTATCAGCCCCAGCATTTT.